A selection of T cell receptor beta chains follows, all from one sample in a study of control samples from healthy donors and cancer patients. The method was immunoSEQ multiplex PCR; TCRdb's version includes in-frame clones alone and lacks a portion of them. In the table there are some 45,000 clones, around 90% of which are singletons. Material for sequencing was PBMCs. Source of these receptors: a woman aged 35 to 49 with head and neck cancer. Both conserved end residues are part of each CDR3. Each record gives: CDR3 length, clone size, V gene, D gene, J gene, CDR3 DNA, CDR3 protein. A D gene is named only where the DNA matches it firmly. A row's size may be missing; if present it is once, few, many or a size class.

>16|-|TRBV7-8|-|TRBJ1-4
TGTGCCAGCAGCATAAGACGGAGCGCAACTAATGAAAAACTGTTTTTT
CASSIRRSATNEKLFF
>11|-|TRBV12-3/TRBV12-4|-|TRBJ2-5
TGTGCCAGCTCGATCCAAGAGACCCAGTACTTC
CASSIQETQYF
>13|-|TRBV4-2|TRBD1|TRBJ1-2
TGTGCCAGCAGCCTGGACAGGGCCCATGGCTACACCTTC
CASSLDRAHGYTF
>15|-|TRBV7-2|TRBD2|TRBJ2-1
TGTGCCAGCAGCATATCTAGCGGAGATTACAATGAGCAGTTCTTC
CASSISSGDYNEQFF
>12|-|TRBV28|-|TRBJ1-2
TGTGCCAGCAGTGGGTTTTTTTATGGCTACACCTTC
CASSGFFYGYTF
>15|-|TRBV6-5|-|TRBJ1-5
TGTGCCAGCACCCAGAACAGGGATAGCAATCAGCCCCAGCATTTT
CASTQNRDSNQPQHF
>12|-|TRBV6-5|TRBD1|TRBJ2-7
TGTGCCAGCAGAGACAGGGGCTACGAGCAGTACTTC
CASRDRGYEQYF
>15|-|TRBV18|TRBD2|TRBJ2-1
TGTGCCAGCTCACCATCTAGCGGGAATTACAATGAGCAGTTCTTC
CASSPSSGNYNEQFF
>13|-|TRBV20-1|-|TRBJ1-5
TGCAGTGCTAGTCTAGCGTTCAATCAGCCCCAGCATTTT
CSASLAFNQPQHF
>11|-|TRBV5-1|-|TRBJ1-2
TGCGCCAGCAGCGCGGACAGTGGCTACACCTTC
CASSADSGYTF
>13|-|TRBV7-9|-|TRBJ1-3
TGTGCCAGCGATCGAAGCCCTGGAAACACCATATATTTT
CASDRSPGNTIYF
>14|-|TRBV27|TRBD1|TRBJ1-2
TGTGCCAGCAGTTTATCCATGGGACAGGGTGGCTACACCTTC
CASSLSMGQGGYTF
>13|-|TRBV28|TRBD1|TRBJ1-5
TGTGCCAGCAGTTTAACAGGGGGGCGGCCCCAGCATTTT
CASSLTGGRPQHF
>13|-|TRBV28|TRBD1|TRBJ1-2
TGTGCCAGCAGGGGACAGGGGATATATGGCTACACCTTC
CASRGQGIYGYTF
>12|few|TRBV19|-|TRBJ1-1
TGTGCCAGTGGAAGGGGGAACACTGAAGCTTTCTTT
CASGRGNTEAFF
>15|-|TRBV14|-|TRBJ2-5
TGTGCCAGCAGCCAAGATGGGGGGTACCAAGAGACCCAGTACTTC
CASSQDGGYQETQYF
>16|-|TRBV3-1/TRBV3-2|TRBD2|TRBJ2-3
TGTGCCAGCAGCCAAGGTGAACTAGCGGGCACAGATACGCAGTATTTT
CASSQGELAGTDTQYF
>16|-|TRBV13|TRBD2|TRBJ2-3
TGTGCCAGCAGCCCAGGGACTAGCGGAAACACAGATACGCAGTATTTT
CASSPGTSGNTDTQYF
>14|-|TRBV18|TRBD1|TRBJ1-1
TGTGCCAGCTCACCCGGGACAGGGCAAACTGAAGCTTTCTTT
CASSPGTGQTEAFF
>18|-|TRBV2|TRBD1|TRBJ2-2
TGTGCCAGCAGTGAAGCGAGGGACAGGGGTTGGTACACCGGGGAGCTGTTTTTT
CASSEARDRGWYTGELFF
>17|-|TRBV5-8|-|TRBJ1-1
TGTGCCAGCAGCTTTATACGGTCCGACCCGCTTGGCACTGAAGCTTTCTTT
CASSFIRSDPLGTEAFF
>13|-|TRBV12-3/TRBV12-4|-|TRBJ1-5
TGTGCCACCGGGGGGGGTAGCAATCAGCCCCAGCATTTT
CATGGGSNQPQHF